These 15 T cell receptor beta chains came from one sample sequenced in a study of blood T cell repertoires in COVID-19 (dated by TCRdb to 2020 to 2022). Libraries were prepared through the immunoSEQ multiplex PCR assay. Drawn from immuneACCESS, this table holds only the in-frame rearrangements with V and J called that TCRdb kept. Clones are partly lost; checked studies trace under half to an unresolved V gene and leave the rest unexplained. In all, the sample holds roughly 280,000 clones, and 88% of those were seen once. The ten largest account for approximately 11% of the sample. Sample: peripheral blood. The source is a woman in her twenties or thirties with COVID-19, enrolled during active disease.

The chain joins TRBV9 to TRBJ1-2; 8 bases map to TRBD1. The CDR3 has 13 amino acids. J gave up 5 bases and V 5 bases, and 5 bases lay outside the gene matches. Looked up from germline, CDR1 is SGDLS and CDR2 is YYNGEE. The CDR3 DNA reads TGTGCCAGCAGTCGACAGGGGCATTATGGCTACACCTTC. Translating gives CASSRQGHYGYTF.

The V gene is TRBV5-1, the J gene TRBJ2-4; TRBD2 matches at 8 bases. Germline lookup yields CDR1 SGHRS and CDR2 YFSETQ. V was clipped by 0 bases and J by 5 bases; unmatched bases: 10. The CDR3 contains 17 residues. Here the CDR3 reads CASSLGGTGGFENIQYF. The CDR3 DNA sequence: TGCGCCAGCAGCTTGGGAGGCACGGGAGGGTTCGAAAACATTCAGTACTTC. Filled out from reference TRBV5-1 and TRBJ2-4, the complete variable domain reads KAGVTQTPRYLIKTRGQQVTLSCSPISGHRSVSWYQQTPGQGLQFLFEYFSETQRNKGNFPGRFSGRQFSNSRSEMNVSTLELGDSALYLCASSLGGTGGFENIQYFGAGTRLSVL.

This clone was seen just once. This rearrangement joins TRBV30 to TRBJ2-2; 9 bases are a match to TRBD1. Germline V gives CDR1 GTSNPN, CDR2 SVGIG (reference sequence). The CDR3 is 13 amino acids. The V segment lost 7 bases and the J segment 3 bases; nucleotides outside the gene matches: 3. The CDR3 DNA sequence: TGTGCCTTGGGACAGGGTTACACCGGGGAGCTGTTTTTT. Its protein is CALGQGYTGELFF.

The V gene is TRBV6-2 or TRBV6-3, the J gene TRBJ2-4; tentatively, D is TRBD1 (6 bases). The V and J ends lost 6 bases and 5 bases respectively, with 14 bases between them. The CDR3 is made up of 14 amino acids. Germline V gene lookup returns CDR1 MNHEY and CDR2 SVGEGT. The CDR3 DNA reads as TGTGCCAGCAGCCTTCACAGGGACCAAAACATTCAGTACTTC. Protein sequence: CASSLHRDQNIQYF.

J is TRBJ2-7 and V is TRBV5-1; D unresolved. V was clipped by 4 bases and J by 6 bases, with 14 bases between them. The CDR3 sequence is 13 residues long. CDR1 and CDR2 (germline): SGHRS, YFSETQ. CDR3: CASSIGRGGEQYF. CDR3 DNA sequence: TGCGCCAGCAGCATCGGCCGAGGTGGCGAGCAGTACTTC.

This chain joins TRBV9 and TRBJ1-5; weak D call: TRBD1 (5 bases). Germline values: CDR1 SGDLS, CDR2 YYNGEE. V lost 0 bases to trimming and J lost 7 bases, with 14 bases between them. The CDR3 has 15 residues. The CDR3 region has the DNA TGTGCCAGCAGCGTAGGTACCGGGGGAGGGCAGCCCCAGCATTTT. Translating gives CASSVGTGGGQPQHF. The full variable domain, its missing parts supplied by reference TRBV9 and TRBJ1-5, is DSGVTQTPKHLITATGQRVTLRCSPRSGDLSVYWYQQSLDQGLQFLIQYYNGEERAKGNILERFSAQQFPDLHSELNLSSLELGDSALYFCASSVGTGGGQPQHFGDGTRLSIL.

The chain employs TRBV28 and TRBJ1-2, with D possibly TRBD1 on 5 matching bases. Germline V gives CDR1 MDHEN, CDR2 SYDVKM. This CDR3 comprises 15 residues. The V end was cut by 4 bases, the J end by 4 bases, with 16 bases between. CDR3 in amino acids: CASSSETARGYGYTF. The CDR3 region has the DNA TGTGCCAGCAGTTCGGAGACGGCAAGGGGCTATGGCTACACCTTC.

V usage is TRBV5-1 and J usage is TRBJ2-5; 10 bases align to TRBD1. The CDR3 sequence is 15 residues long. The germline V gene has CDR1 SGHRS and CDR2 YFSETQ. The V gene end was trimmed by 3 bases and the J gene end by 5 bases; junction bases not matched to a gene: 7. CDR3 sequence reads: CASSSRQGAWETQYF. The CDR3 region has the DNA TGCGCCAGCAGCTCACGACAGGGGGCATGGGAGACCCAGTACTTC.

The chain carries TRBV5-1 and TRBJ1-4; 9 bases line up with TRBD1. The CDR3 extends over 15 amino acids. Per the germline V gene, CDR1 is SGHRS and CDR2 is YFSETQ. V shed 4 bases, J shed 7 bases, and the junction held 8 bases outside the gene matches. The CDR3 DNA reads as TGCGCCAGCAGCCCGACGGGACAGGGAGGTGAAAAACTGTTTTTT. Its protein product is CASSPTGQGGEKLFF.

This clone was seen just once. This sequence joins TRBV10-2 and TRBJ2-3, with 10 positions matching TRBD2. J was trimmed by 3 bases and V by 2 bases; bases with no gene match: 5. The germline gives CDR1 WSHSY, CDR2 SAAADI. This CDR3 has 16 amino acids. CDR3 coding DNA: TGCGCCAGCAGTGAGCTGGCTAGCGGGAGAACAGATACGCAGTATTTT. It codes for CASSELASGRTDTQYF.

This clone was seen a handful of times. The chain employs TRBV10-3 and TRBJ2-7; 7 bases align to TRBD2. Germline V gene sequence: CDR1 ENHRY, CDR2 SYGVKD. This CDR3 is built from 11 residues. V shed 10 bases and J 7 bases; nucleotides not matched to a gene: 7. The CDR3 sequence: CATSLGGEQYF. The CDR3 coding sequence is TGTGCCACCTCTCTGGGGGGGGAGCAGTACTTC.

The J gene is TRBJ2-5, the V gene TRBV20-1, with 7 positions matching TRBD2. Germline CDR1 reads DFQATT; CDR2 reads SNEGSKA (reference sequence). J lost 2 bases, V lost 3 bases, and 6 bases had no gene match. The CDR3 totals 14 residues. CDR3 DNA sequence: TGCAGTGCTAGTTTCGCGGGAGCACAAGAGACCCAGTACTTC. Translating it yields CSASFAGAQETQYF.

The J gene is TRBJ1-5, the V gene TRBV5-1; 7 bases align to TRBD1. The CDR3 runs 16 residues. V trimming: 4 bases; J trimming: 5 bases; junction bases outside the gene matches: 12. From germline, CDR1 is SGHRS and CDR2 YFSETQ. CDR3 sequence: CASSLGQWQGDQPQHF. The DNA of the CDR3 is TGCGCCAGCAGCCTCGGGCAGTGGCAGGGGGATCAGCCCCAGCATTTT.

The J gene is TRBJ1-1, the V gene TRBV7-8; D gene unclear. V was cut by 5 bases and J by 2 bases, with 6 bases left in between. Germline V gives CDR1 SGHVS, CDR2 FQNEAQ. The length of the CDR3 is 12 residues. CDR3: CASSPYNTEAFF. The DNA for the CDR3 is TGTGCCAGCAGCCCCTACAACACTGAAGCTTTCTTT.

The rearrangement uses TRBV2 and TRBJ2-1, with 14 bases that match TRBD2. The J segment lost 7 bases and the V segment lost 10 bases, leaving 3 bases of the junction unmatched. CDR3 length: 13 residues. Germline V lookup: CDR1 SNHLY, CDR2 FYNNEI. Written as DNA, the CDR3 is TGTGCCACCGGGACTAGCGGGAGAAATGAGCAGTTCTTC. This codes for CATGTSGRNEQFF.